This T cell receptor beta chain was sequenced during a study of control samples from healthy donors and cancer patients. Germline V gene lookup returns CDR1 SEHNR and CDR2 FQNEAQ (reference sequence). V was cut by 5 bases and J by 2 bases, with 10 bases left in between. The CDR3 contains 13 residues. Generated by immunoSEQ multiplex PCR, the TCRdb table keeps only in-frame clones and is missing some. Of over 100,000 clones listed, approximately 90% are singletons. V gene TRBV7-9 combines with J gene TRBJ2-7; either TRBD1 or TRBD2 may supply D (5 bases each). Input material: blood. This receptor was identified in a woman aged 45-60 years in good health. The chain's CDR3 is CASSRDGPYEQYF. In DNA form, the CDR3 reads TGTGCCAGCAGCCGGGACGGCCCCTACGAGCAGTACTTC.